This T cell receptor (beta chain) was recorded in a study of CD8+ T cells in alopecia areata. cDNA serving as the sequencing template came from extracted, reverse transcribed RNA. Clones were sequenced by immunoSEQ multiplex PCR, and TCRdb holds only the in-frame ones, with some missing. The sample has thousands of clones; roughly 66% are singletons. The sample holds a few counts of this clone. Its antigen is not identified. Study-wide points: Scalp data also include sequences from resident alphabeta T cells of normal skin. Lesional tissue from the scalp (especially in alopecia totalis/universalis) showed higher clonality than normal scalp.

Germline V gene lookup returns CDR1 SGHKS and CDR2 YYEKEE (reference sequence). V was clipped by 4 bases and J by 4 bases; unmatched bases: 8. The CDR3 has 16 amino acids. Alopecia areata patients had lesional scalp punch biopsies and peripheral blood taken from them. This specimen consisted of skin, obtained at week 0. This TCR was sampled from a human donor with alopecia areata. This chain joins TRBV5-5 and TRBJ2-2; 9 nucleotides agree with TRBD1. CDR3 residues: CASSQGQGSATGELFF. Here the CDR3 DNA reads TGTGCCAGCAGCCAAGGACAGGGGTCCGCCACCGGGGAGCTGTTTTTT.